These T cell receptor beta chains were read from a single sample in a study of beta chain features in type 1 diabetes. Produced via immunoSEQ multiplex PCR; TCRdb's table is partial and in-frame only. The profile shows around 240,000 clones, more than 15% of them singletons. Sequencing was performed on naive CD4+ T cells from blood. The source of these receptors is a man aged 25 to 40 with type 1 diabetes. Both conserved end residues are part of each CDR3. Fields, in order: V gene, clone size, J gene, CDR3 length, D gene, CDR3 protein, CDR3 DNA. D genes are given only for firm matches. Clone size, where shown, is once, few, many, or a class for clones that have expanded.

TRBV15,few,TRBJ2-3,17,TRBD2,CATSPRGSGSAPDTQYF,TGTGCCACCAGCCCTCGTGGGAGCGGGAGTGCCCCAGATACGCAGTATTTT
TRBV29-1,NA,TRBJ2-5,11,TRBD1,CSGDRAGTQYF,TGCAGCGGGGACAGGGCGGGGACCCAGTACTTC
TRBV6-5,NA,TRBJ2-7,14,NA,CASSYTRGSYEQYF,TGTGCCAGCAGTTACACTAGGGGATCCTACGAGCAGTACTTC
TRBV25-1,few,TRBJ2-1,15,TRBD2,CASRLAGGPYNEQFF,TGTGCCAGCAGACTAGCGGGAGGCCCCTACAATGAGCAGTTCTTC
TRBV29-1,NA,TRBJ2-7,12,NA,CSVEDPGAARYF,TGCAGCGTTGAAGATCCGGGGGCCGCCAGGTACTTC
TRBV11-2,few,TRBJ2-1,15,TRBD2,CASSLGDLAGWEQFF,TGTGCCAGCAGCTTAGGCGACCTAGCGGGATGGGAGCAGTTCTTC
TRBV7-9,few,TRBJ2-5,14,TRBD2,CASSSGTYQETQYF,TGTGCCAGCTCTAGCGGAACTTACCAAGAGACCCAGTACTTC
TRBV9,NA,TRBJ2-3,14,NA,CASSVARIADTQYF,TGTGCCAGCAGCGTAGCTCGGATCGCAGATACGCAGTATTTT
TRBV2,few,TRBJ1-2,14,TRBD1,CASISTGLNYGYTF,TGTGCCAGCATCTCGACAGGGCTCAACTATGGCTACACCTTC
TRBV30,NA,TRBJ2-5,13,NA,CAWTSFPQETQYF,TGTGCCTGGACTAGCTTTCCCCAAGAGACCCAGTACTTC
TRBV7-2,NA,TRBJ2-7,13,NA,CASSLQGFHEQYF,TGTGCCAGCAGCTTACAGGGTTTCCACGAGCAGTACTTC
TRBV4-1,few,TRBJ2-5,16,TRBD2,CASSHGTSGSRETQYF,TGCGCCAGCAGCCACGGGACTAGCGGGAGTAGAGAGACCCAGTACTTC
TRBV7-9,NA,TRBJ2-1,15,NA,CASSLGAASYNEQFF,TGTGCCAGCAGCTTAGGAGCGGCCTCCTACAATGAGCAGTTCTTC
TRBV21-1,NA,TRBJ1-2,15,NA,CASSKYQGGNYGYTF,TGTGCCAGCAGCAAATACCAGGGGGGAAACTATGGCTACACCTTC
TRBV28,NA,TRBJ2-7,15,NA,CASSSIGTLGYEQYF,TGTGCCAGCAGCTCCATCGGGACCCTCGGGTACGAGCAGTACTTC
TRBV6-5,few,TRBJ2-3,15,TRBD1,CASSYSTGNGDTQYF,TGTGCCAGCAGTTACTCGACAGGGAACGGAGATACGCAGTATTTT
TRBV7-9,NA,TRBJ2-6,15,NA,CASSPRVSGANVLTF,TGTGCCAGCAGCCCGAGGGTATCCGGGGCCAACGTCCTGACTTTC
TRBV5-6,NA,TRBJ2-7,15,TRBD2,CASTYRVAGAYEQYF,TGTGCCAGCACCTACCGGGTAGCGGGAGCGTACGAGCAGTACTTC
TRBV20-1,NA,TRBJ2-7,11,NA,CRAGVFYEQYF,TGCAGGGCCGGGGTTTTCTACGAGCAGTACTTC
TRBV5-1,few,TRBJ2-3,15,NA,CASSLRFGSTDTQYF,TGCGCCAGCAGCTTGAGGTTCGGGAGCACAGATACGCAGTATTTT
TRBV15,NA,TRBJ2-1,14,TRBD1,CATSRDRVRNEQFF,TGTGCCACCAGCCGGGACAGGGTCCGGAATGAGCAGTTCTTC
TRBV15,few,TRBJ2-1,17,TRBD2,CATSPTSGSASYNEQFF,TGTGCCACCAGTCCGACTAGCGGGAGTGCCTCCTACAATGAGCAGTTCTTC
TRBV4-1,NA,TRBJ2-2,13,NA,CASKQRTTGELFF,TGCGCCAGCAAGCAGAGAACGACCGGGGAGCTGTTTTTT
TRBV5-4,NA,TRBJ2-7,17,NA,CASSPQLRDTPNSKQYF,TGTGCCAGCAGCCCTCAATTAAGGGACACTCCAAACTCGAAGCAGTACTTC
TRBV27,NA,TRBJ2-1,14,NA,CASSLGRVYNEQFF,TGTGCCAGCAGTCTGGGGCGGGTATACAATGAGCAGTTCTTC
TRBV7-3,NA,TRBJ2-5,13,NA,CASSQRRTETQYF,TGTGCCAGCAGCCAGAGGAGGACGGAGACCCAGTACTTC
TRBV4-3,NA,TRBJ2-2,12,NA,CASGLTAGELFF,TGCGCCAGCGGGTTGACAGCGGGGGAGCTGTTTTTT
TRBV10-3,NA,TRBJ2-3,11,NA,CAIGGTDTQYF,TGTGCCATCGGGGGCACAGATACGCAGTATTTT
TRBV29-1,few,TRBJ1-2,13,NA,CSVEILDNPGYTF,TGCAGCGTTGAAATCCTCGACAACCCTGGCTACACCTTC
TRBV7-2,few,TRBJ2-5,15,TRBD2,CASSSPAGGRETQYF,TGTGCCAGCAGCTCGCCAGCGGGAGGGCGAGAGACCCAGTACTTC
TRBV4-1,few,TRBJ2-2,16,TRBD2,CASSQAGGTNTGELFF,TGCGCCAGCAGCCAGGCGGGAGGAACGAACACCGGGGAGCTGTTTTTT
TRBV5-4,NA,TRBJ2-4,13,TRBD2,CASSLTSGNIQYF,TGTGCCAGCAGTTTGACTAGCGGAAACATTCAGTACTTC
TRBV28,NA,TRBJ1-4,14,TRBD1,CASSKTGGDEKLFF,TGTGCCAGCAGTAAAACAGGGGGTGACGAAAAACTGTTTTTT
TRBV30,NA,TRBJ2-7,11,NA,CAWSLSQGQYF,TGTGCCTGGAGTTTATCGCAGGGGCAGTACTTC
TRBV19,NA,TRBJ2-7,15,TRBD1,CASSTGQGVTYEQYF,TGTGCCAGTAGTACCGGACAGGGAGTCACCTACGAGCAGTACTTC
TRBV7-2,few,TRBJ2-5,12,NA,CASSPAQETQYF,TGTGCCAGCAGCCCCGCTCAAGAGACCCAGTACTTC
TRBV4-1,NA,TRBJ1-1,14,TRBD1,CASSQDTGAGEAFF,TGCGCCAGCAGCCAAGATACAGGGGCGGGTGAAGCTTTCTTT
TRBV29-1,few,TRBJ2-1,12,NA,CSSDRVSNEQFF,TGCAGCTCAGACCGGGTCAGCAATGAGCAGTTCTTC
TRBV7-2,few,TRBJ2-1,13,NA,CASSLAGVNEQFF,TGTGCCAGCAGCTTAGCTGGAGTGAATGAGCAGTTCTTC
TRBV29-1,few,TRBJ1-1,13,NA,CSVTRVADTEAFF,TGCAGCGTGACTCGCGTGGCGGACACTGAAGCTTTCTTT
TRBV13,NA,TRBJ2-2,12,NA,CASSLSGGELFF,TGTGCCAGCAGCTTATCGGGTGGGGAGCTGTTTTTT
TRBV29-1,few,TRBJ2-2,12,NA,CSIGTGGGELFF,TGCAGCATAGGGACCGGCGGCGGGGAGCTGTTTTTT
TRBV20-1,NA,TRBJ2-3,11,NA,CSALYGDTQYF,TGCAGTGCCCTATACGGAGATACGCAGTATTTT
TRBV29-1,NA,TRBJ2-3,15,NA,CSVWREVWSTDTQYF,TGCAGCGTTTGGAGGGAGGTCTGGAGCACAGATACGCAGTATTTT
TRBV5-1,NA,TRBJ2-7,15,TRBD1,CASSPGQGNTQVQYF,TGCGCCAGCAGCCCGGGACAGGGAAATACTCAGGTGCAGTACTTC
TRBV28,NA,TRBJ1-1,13,NA,CASILQGNTEAFF,TGTGCCAGCATTTTGCAGGGGAACACTGAAGCTTTCTTT
TRBV30,few,TRBJ2-6,17,NA,CAWSPFSRGSGANVLTF,TGTGCCTGGAGTCCGTTCTCACGAGGCTCTGGGGCCAACGTCCTGACTTTC
TRBV4-2,NA,TRBJ2-2,13,NA,CASSSQGTGELFF,TGTGCCAGCAGTTCACAGGGCACCGGGGAGCTGTTTTTT
TRBV27,few,TRBJ2-7,14,TRBD2,CASTSALAGYEQYF,TGTGCCAGCACCTCGGCCCTAGCGGGGTACGAGCAGTACTTC
TRBV5-1,few,TRBJ2-5,13,NA,CASSLGASETQYF,TGCGCCAGCAGCTTAGGTGCCAGTGAGACCCAGTACTTC
TRBV30,few,TRBJ2-4,14,TRBD2,CAWRGGSPPNIQYF,TGTGCCTGGAGGGGCGGGAGTCCCCCTAACATTCAGTACTTC
TRBV28,NA,TRBJ2-5,12,NA,CASATGPETQYF,TGTGCCAGCGCGACAGGTCCAGAGACCCAGTACTTC
TRBV18,NA,TRBJ2-6,13,NA,CASSPAEVHVLTF,TGTGCCAGCTCCCCGGCCGAAGTTCACGTCCTGACTTTC
TRBV6-5,NA,TRBJ1-5,13,NA,CASSLRDDQPQHF,TGTGCCAGCAGCCTCAGGGACGATCAGCCCCAGCATTTT